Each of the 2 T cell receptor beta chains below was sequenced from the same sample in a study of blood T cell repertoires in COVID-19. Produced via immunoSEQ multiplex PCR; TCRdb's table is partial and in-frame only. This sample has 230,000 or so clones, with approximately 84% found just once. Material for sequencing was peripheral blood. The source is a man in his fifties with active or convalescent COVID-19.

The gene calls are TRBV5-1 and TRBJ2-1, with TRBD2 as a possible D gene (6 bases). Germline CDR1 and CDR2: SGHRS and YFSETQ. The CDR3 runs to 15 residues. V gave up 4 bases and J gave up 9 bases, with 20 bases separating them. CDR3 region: CASSPLDLGGTEQFF. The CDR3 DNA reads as TGCGCCAGCAGCCCCCTCGATTTGGGCGGGACTGAGCAGTTCTTC.

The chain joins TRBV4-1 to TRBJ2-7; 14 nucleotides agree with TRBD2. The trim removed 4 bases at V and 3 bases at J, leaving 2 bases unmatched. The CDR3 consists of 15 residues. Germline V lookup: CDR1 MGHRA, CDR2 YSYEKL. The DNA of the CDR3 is TGCGCCAGCAGCCCGGGACTAGCGGGAGTCTACGAGCAGTACTTC. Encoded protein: CASSPGLAGVYEQYF.